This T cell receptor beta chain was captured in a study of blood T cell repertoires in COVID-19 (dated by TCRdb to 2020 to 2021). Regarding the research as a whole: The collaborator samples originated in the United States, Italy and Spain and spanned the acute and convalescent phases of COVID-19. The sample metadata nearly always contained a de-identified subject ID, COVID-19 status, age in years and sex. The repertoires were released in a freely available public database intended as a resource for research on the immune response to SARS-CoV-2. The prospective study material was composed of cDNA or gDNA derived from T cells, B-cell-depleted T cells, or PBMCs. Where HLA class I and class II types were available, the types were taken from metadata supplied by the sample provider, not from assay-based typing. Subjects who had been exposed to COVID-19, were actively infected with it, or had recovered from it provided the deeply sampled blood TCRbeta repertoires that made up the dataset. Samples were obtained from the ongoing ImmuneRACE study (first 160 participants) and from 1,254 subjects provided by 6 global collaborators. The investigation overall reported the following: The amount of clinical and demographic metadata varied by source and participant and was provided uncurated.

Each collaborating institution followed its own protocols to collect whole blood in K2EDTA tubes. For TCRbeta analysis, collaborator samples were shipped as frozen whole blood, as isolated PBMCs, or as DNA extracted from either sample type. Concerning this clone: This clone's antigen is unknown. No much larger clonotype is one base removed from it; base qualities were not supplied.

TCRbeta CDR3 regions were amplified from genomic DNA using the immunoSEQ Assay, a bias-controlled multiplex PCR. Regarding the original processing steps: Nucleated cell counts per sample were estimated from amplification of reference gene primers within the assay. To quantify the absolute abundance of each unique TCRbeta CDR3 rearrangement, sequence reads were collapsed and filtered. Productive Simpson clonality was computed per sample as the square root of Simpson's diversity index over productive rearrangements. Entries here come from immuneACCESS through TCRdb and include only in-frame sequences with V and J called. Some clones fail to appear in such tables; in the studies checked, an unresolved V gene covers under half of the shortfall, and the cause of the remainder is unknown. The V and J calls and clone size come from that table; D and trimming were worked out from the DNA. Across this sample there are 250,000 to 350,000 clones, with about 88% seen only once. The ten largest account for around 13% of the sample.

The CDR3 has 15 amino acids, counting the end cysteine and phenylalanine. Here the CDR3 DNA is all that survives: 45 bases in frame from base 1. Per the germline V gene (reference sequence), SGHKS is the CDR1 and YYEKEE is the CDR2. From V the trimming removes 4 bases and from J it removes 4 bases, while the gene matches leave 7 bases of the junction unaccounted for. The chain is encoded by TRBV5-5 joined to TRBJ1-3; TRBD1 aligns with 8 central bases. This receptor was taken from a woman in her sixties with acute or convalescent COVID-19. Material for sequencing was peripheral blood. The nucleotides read TGTGCCAGCAGCCCCCAGGGGGCCCTGGGAAACACCATATATTTT. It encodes CASSPQGALGNTIYF.